This TCR beta chain was recovered during a study of T cell responses to AZD1222 COVID-19 vaccine. Generated by immunoSEQ multiplex PCR, the TCRdb table keeps only in-frame clones and is missing some. The profile covers approximately 130,000 clones, with 80% to 90% appearing a single time and 8% to 10% taken by the ten largest. The length of the CDR3 is 14 residues. The V end was cut by 3 bases, the J end by 1 base, with 9 bases between. From germline, CDR1 is KGHSH and CDR2 LQKENI. The chain joins TRBV18 to TRBJ1-1; D perhaps matches TRBD1 (5 bases). This material consisted of peripheral blood, taken 28 days after the second AZD1222 dose. The TCR comes from an adult who received the AZD1222 COVID-19 vaccine. The CDR3 bases are TGTGCCAGCTCACCCCGGGACGGGAACACTGAAGCTTTCTTT. This gives the protein CASSPRDGNTEAFF.